These 17 T cell receptor beta chains originate from one sample sequenced in a study of blood T cells in healthy people across ages. With a J-beta primer mix and a sample-barcoded 5' primer, a second PCR ran about 7 to 12 cycles. TCRdb called the 5' RACE reads again in MiXCR, with one record for every CDR3 protein. The sample lists roughly 1,500,000 distinct CDR3 sequences, roughly 45% seen once, with 7.9% in the top ten. The sequencing sample was made of blood. These receptors were taken from a woman between 18 and 30 years old in good health.

This clonotype has more than one count but fewer than ten. This chain connects TRBV21-1 to TRBJ2-7; the table's TRBD1 call for D was not verified on the DNA. TRBV21-1 represents a pseudogene. The CDR3 sequence is 16 residues long. The CDR3 sequence: CASSNGRDRRPDEQYF. Written as DNA, the CDR3 is TGTGCCAGCAGCAATGGCCGGGACAGGCGGCCTGACGAGCAGTACTTC.

The chain couples TRBV7-9 to TRBJ2-7; 9 nucleotides match TRBD1. This CDR3 has 15 amino acids. With 5 bases clipped from V and 3 bases from J, the junction kept 8 bases outside the gene matches. From germline, CDR1 is SEHNR and CDR2 FQNEAQ (reference sequence). CDR3 sequence (DNA): TGTGCCAGCAGCCCCACTCCGGGACAGGGCTACGAGCAGTACTTC. It translates to CASSPTPGQGYEQYF.

As DNA, the CDR3 is TGTGCCAGCAGCGGCGGACAGTCACATGAGCAGTTCTTC. Its protein product is CASSGGQSHEQFF. V usage is TRBV7-9 and J usage is TRBJ2-1, with TRBD1 as a possible D gene (6 bases). V lost 5 bases and J 8 bases, leaving 13 bases between the germline ends. Germline V gene data show CDR1 as SEHNR and CDR2 as FQNEAQ (reference sequence). This CDR3 is built from 13 residues.

The V and J genes are TRBV7-9 and TRBJ2-1, with 7 nucleotides matching TRBD1. Germline values: CDR1 SEHNR, CDR2 FQNEAQ (reference sequence). CDR3 length equals 15 residues. The J segment lost 6 bases and the V segment lost 5 bases, leaving 10 bases of the junction unmatched. The DNA of the CDR3 is TGTGCCAGCAGCGTCTCCGGGACAGCCTCCAATGAGCAGTTCTTC. It yields the protein CASSVSGTASNEQFF. The full variable domain, in which reference TRBV7-9 and TRBJ2-1 provide the parts outside the CDR3, is DTGVSQNPRHKITKRGQNVTFRCDPISEHNRLYWYRQTLGQGPEFLTYFQNEAQLEKSRLLSDRFSAERPKGSFSTLEIQRTEQGDSAMYLCASSVSGTASNEQFFGPGTRLTVL.

The V call is TRBV7-8, the J call TRBJ1-5, with 10 nucleotides matching TRBD1. The germline gives CDR1 SGHVS, CDR2 FQNEAQ. The CDR3 length is 16 residues. Trimming removed 5 bases from V and 3 bases from J; junction bases left unmatched: 7. CDR3 protein: CASSPWDRGNNQPQHF. The CDR3 DNA is TGTGCCAGCAGCCCCTGGGACAGGGGTAACAATCAGCCCCAGCATTTT.

V is TRBV24-1 and J is TRBJ1-2; 10 bases line up with TRBD1. This CDR3 has 16 residues. Germline loops: CDR1 KGHDR, CDR2 SFDVKD. The V and J ends lost 3 bases and 5 bases, in that order; junction bases with no gene match: 8. CDR3 sequence (DNA): TGTGCCACCAGTGATCCCACGGGACAGGGGATGTATGGCTACACCTTC. Translating gives CATSDPTGQGMYGYTF.

Comments on this clonotype: A read error may produce the germline difference seen at one junction end. This chain joins TRBV7-2 and TRBJ2-5; a weak D match, TRBD1 (6 bases). The germline V gene encodes CDR1 SGHTA and CDR2 FQGNSA. The CDR3 covers 15 residues. For the CDR3, the DNA is TGTGCCGGCAGCTCCATTAGGGGGATCCAAGAGACCCAGTACTTC. Translating it yields CAGSSIRGIQETQYF.

This sequence joins TRBV27 and TRBJ1-2, with D perhaps matching TRBD1 (5 bases). The V and J ends lost 4 bases and 2 bases respectively, with 8 bases between them. The CDR3 loop spans 13 amino acids. Germline V gene data show CDR1 as MNHEY and CDR2 as SMNVEV (reference sequence). The CDR3 sequence: CASSWDPNYGYTF. In DNA form, the CDR3 reads TGTGCCAGCAGTTGGGACCCGAACTATGGCTACACCTTC.

The chain is built from TRBV9 and TRBJ1-1; 9 nucleotides match TRBD1. CDR3 length: 14 amino acids. Trimming removed 3 bases from V and 5 bases from J; junction bases left unmatched: 5. Looked up from germline, CDR1 is SGDLS and CDR2 is YYNGEE. The CDR3 sequence is CASSAGTGPTEAFF. In DNA form, the CDR3 reads TGTGCCAGCAGCGCCGGGACAGGGCCGACTGAAGCTTTCTTT.

This clonotype came up a few times. V is TRBV27 and J is TRBJ2-1; no reliable D call. Germline V gives CDR1 MNHEY, CDR2 SMNVEV (reference sequence). This CDR3 is 16 amino acids long. Deletions cut 2 bases from V and 0 bases from J, with 11 bases between. CDR3 DNA: TGTGCCAGCAGTTTACCCAGGCCTGGCTCCTACAATGAGCAGTTCTTC. Translated: CASSLPRPGSYNEQFF.

This clonotype turned up a few times. The J gene is TRBJ1-2, the V gene TRBV20-1; D is possibly TRBD1 (6 bases). Germline-derived CDR1 and CDR2 are DFQATT and SNEGSKA (reference sequence). V lost 1 base and J 0 bases, leaving 15 bases between the germline ends. This CDR3 contains 16 residues. For the CDR3, the DNA is TGCAGTGCTAGAGCGAGTCAACAGGGATCTAACTATGGCTACACCTTC. Translated, it gives CSARASQQGSNYGYTF.

The chain employs TRBV6-6 and TRBJ2-1; D tentatively reads TRBD1 or TRBD2 (6 bases each). Between the trimmed V and J ends, which lost 5 bases and 7 bases, there was a span of 27 bases. Germline CDR1 reads MNHNY; CDR2 reads SVGAGI (reference sequence). This CDR3 region has 18 residues. The CDR3 nucleotides are TGTGCCAGCAGTCAGACACTTAGCGGCTGGGACACGCGGAATGAGCAGTTCTTC. This translates into CASSQTLSGWDTRNEQFF.

The V call is TRBV6-1, the J call TRBJ2-3; 14 bases align to TRBD2. Germline V CDR1 and CDR2: MNHNS, SASEGT. The V and J ends lost 1 base and 6 bases, in that order; junction bases with no gene match: 6. The CDR3 has 17 residues. CDR3 loop: CASSEGGLAGAVDTQYF. CDR3 coding DNA: TGTGCCAGCAGTGAAGGGGGACTAGCGGGGGCGGTGGATACGCAGTATTTT.

The gene calls are TRBV12-3 or TRBV12-4 and TRBJ1-2; 12 bases are shared with TRBD1. The CDR3 sequence is 18 residues long. The junction had 9 bases not matched to a gene; V was cut back by 1 base and J by 3 bases. The DNA for the CDR3 is TGTGCCAGCAGTTTAGGTGCCGGGACAGGGGGCGCGTACTATGGCTACACCTTC. Translation gives CASSLGAGTGGAYYGYTF.

The CDR3 coding sequence is TGTGCCAGCAGCTCAAACATGGTCATTCGCTACACCTTC. Protein sequence: CASSSNMVIRYTF. V and J are TRBV7-9 and TRBJ1-2; no reliable D call. CDR1 and CDR2 (germline): SEHNR, FQNEAQ (reference sequence). V lost 4 bases and J 9 bases, leaving 15 bases between the germline ends. The CDR3 contains 13 residues.

The chain is built from TRBV6-5 and TRBJ1-1; 10 nucleotides line up with TRBD1. This CDR3 is built from 16 residues. Germline CDR1 and CDR2: MNHEY and SVGAGI. The V and J ends lost 2 bases and 0 bases, in that order; junction bases with no gene match: 3. CDR3 loop: CASSYGTGVLNTEAFF. CDR3 bases: TGTGCCAGCAGTTACGGGACAGGGGTATTGAACACTGAAGCTTTCTTT.

The chain uses TRBV6-2 or TRBV6-3 and TRBJ1-2; no reliable D call. This CDR3 comprises 13 residues. CDR1 and CDR2 from the germline V gene are MNHEY and SVGEGT. V was trimmed by 10 bases and J by 5 bases, leaving 17 bases between them. CDR3: CAIAVGPLYGYTF. The CDR3 DNA is TGTGCCATCGCTGTCGGGCCTCTTTATGGCTACACCTTC.